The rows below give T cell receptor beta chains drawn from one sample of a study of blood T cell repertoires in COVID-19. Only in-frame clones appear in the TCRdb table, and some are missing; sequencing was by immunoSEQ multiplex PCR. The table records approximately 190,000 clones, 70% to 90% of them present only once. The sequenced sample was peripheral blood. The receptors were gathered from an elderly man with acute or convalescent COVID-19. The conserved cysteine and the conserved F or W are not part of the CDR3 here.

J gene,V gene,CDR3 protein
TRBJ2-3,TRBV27,ASRRGTSTDTQY
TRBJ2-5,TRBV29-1,SVLAGQETQY
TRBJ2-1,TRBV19,ASGLAHYNEQF
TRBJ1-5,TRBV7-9,ASSFGGSQPQH
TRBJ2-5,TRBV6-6,ASRLGTRQETQY
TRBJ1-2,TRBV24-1,ATSARDRGLYGYT
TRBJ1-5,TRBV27,ASGEENQPQH
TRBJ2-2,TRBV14,ASSLLRGTGELF
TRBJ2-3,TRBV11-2,ASSLIGGQFTDTQY
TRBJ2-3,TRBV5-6,ASKHPDTQY
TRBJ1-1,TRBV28,ASSLRFEAF
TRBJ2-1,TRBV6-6,ASIREGRVGEQF
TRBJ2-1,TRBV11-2,ASSLTRYNEQF
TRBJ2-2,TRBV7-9,ASSLGLAWGTKNTGELF
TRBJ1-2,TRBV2,ASLKGQWDYGYT
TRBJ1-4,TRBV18,ASSPLAQGATNEKLF
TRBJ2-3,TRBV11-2,ASSFIDTQY
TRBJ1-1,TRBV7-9,ASSYQGAPTEAF
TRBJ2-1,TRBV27,ASYRITSGSNEQF
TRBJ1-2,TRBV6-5,ASSYRPAYGYT
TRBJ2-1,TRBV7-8,ASSLEGTSGRRGNEQF
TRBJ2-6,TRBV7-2,ASSPRTGLHSGANVLT
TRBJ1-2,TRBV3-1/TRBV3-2,ASSLGQGNGYGYT
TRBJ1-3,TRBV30,AWSTGQQYSGNTIY
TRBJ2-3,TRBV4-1,ASSQDRTSGTDTQY
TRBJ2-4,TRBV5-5,ASRLFRGGENIQY
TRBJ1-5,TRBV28,ATAAEDTPHQPQH
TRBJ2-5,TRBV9,ASSELAGVGETQY
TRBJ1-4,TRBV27,ASSTGFATNEKLF
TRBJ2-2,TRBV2,ASSESGSGELF
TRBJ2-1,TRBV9,ASSTTSGSNEQF
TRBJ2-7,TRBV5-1,ASSLETVTSGQSSYEQY
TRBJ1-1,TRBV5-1,ASSWTGVNTEAF